Listed below are T cell receptor beta chains from one sample, sequenced in a study of beta chain features in type 1 diabetes. Clones were sequenced by immunoSEQ multiplex PCR, and TCRdb holds only the in-frame ones, with some missing. Of fewer than 650,000 clones detected, roughly a sixth appear once; the ten largest clones hold about 0.087%. What was sequenced was naive CD4+ T cells from blood. These receptors all come from a man aged 18 to 30 in good health. Both conserved end residues are part of each CDR3. The D gene is left open where the match is weak.

>TRBD2|TRBJ2-1|TRBV15
CATAGGREQFF
>TRBD2|TRBJ2-7|TRBV7-2
CASSLATASGREYF
>.|TRBJ2-7|TRBV28
CASSTAYEQYF
>.|TRBJ2-3|TRBV11-1
CASSLSLKGRPQYF
>.|TRBJ2-7|TRBV10-3
CAISESNPYEQYF
>TRBD2|TRBJ2-1|TRBV2
CASRRTSGGPYNEQFF
>TRBD2|TRBJ2-7|TRBV4-2
CASSPVGLAGTREQYF
>.|TRBJ1-1|TRBV18
CASSPSGGEAFF
>.|TRBJ1-1|TRBV18
CASSPSLAEAFF
>.|TRBJ2-7|TRBV2
CASSVRGASYEQYF
>.|TRBJ2-7|TRBV28
CASIHAGEYEQYF
>TRBD1|TRBJ2-7|TRBV28
CASSVQGALYEQYF
>.|TRBJ2-5|TRBV7-3
CASSMWGNQETQYF
>.|TRBJ2-3|TRBV5-1
CASSEAPAPDTQYF
>.|TRBJ1-5|TRBV11-2
CASSREPYSNQPQHF
>.|TRBJ1-1|TRBV7-2
CASSYQENVAFF